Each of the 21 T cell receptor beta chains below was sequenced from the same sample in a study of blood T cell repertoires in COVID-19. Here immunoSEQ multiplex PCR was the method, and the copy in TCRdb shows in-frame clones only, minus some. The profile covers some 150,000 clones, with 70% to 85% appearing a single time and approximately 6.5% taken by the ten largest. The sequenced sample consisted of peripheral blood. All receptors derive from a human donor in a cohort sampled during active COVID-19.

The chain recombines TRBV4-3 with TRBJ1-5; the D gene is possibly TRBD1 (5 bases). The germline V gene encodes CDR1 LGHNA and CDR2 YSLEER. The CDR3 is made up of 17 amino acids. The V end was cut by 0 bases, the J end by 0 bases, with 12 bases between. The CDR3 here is CASSQDWGDYSNQPQHF. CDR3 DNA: TGCGCCAGCAGCCAAGATTGGGGGGATTATAGCAATCAGCCCCAGCATTTT.

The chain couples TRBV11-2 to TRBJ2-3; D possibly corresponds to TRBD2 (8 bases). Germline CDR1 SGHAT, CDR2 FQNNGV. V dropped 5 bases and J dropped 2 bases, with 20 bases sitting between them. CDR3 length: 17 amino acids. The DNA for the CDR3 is TGTGCCAGCAGCACTCCCGGGAGGGGGCGGACCACAGATACGCAGTATTTT. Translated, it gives CASSTPGRGRTTDTQYF.

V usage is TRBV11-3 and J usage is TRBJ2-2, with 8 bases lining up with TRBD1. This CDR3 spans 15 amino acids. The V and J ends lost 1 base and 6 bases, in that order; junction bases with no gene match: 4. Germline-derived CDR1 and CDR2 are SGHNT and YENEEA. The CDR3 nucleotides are TGTGCCAGCAGCTTAGCAACAGGGGGTTCCGGGGAGCTGTTTTTT. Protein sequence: CASSLATGGSGELFF.

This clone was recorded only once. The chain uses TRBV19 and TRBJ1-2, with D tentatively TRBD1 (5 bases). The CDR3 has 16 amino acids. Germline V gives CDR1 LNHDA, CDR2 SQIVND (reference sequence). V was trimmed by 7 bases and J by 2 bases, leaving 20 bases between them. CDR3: CASTPNKGTGNYGYTF. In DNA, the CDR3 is TGTGCCAGTACCCCCAACAAGGGGACTGGAAACTATGGCTACACCTTC.

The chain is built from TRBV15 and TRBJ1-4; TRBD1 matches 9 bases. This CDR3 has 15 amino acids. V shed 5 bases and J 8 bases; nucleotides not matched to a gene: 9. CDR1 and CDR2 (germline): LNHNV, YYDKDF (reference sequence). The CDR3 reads CATSVLGTGREKLFF. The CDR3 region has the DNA TGTGCCACCAGCGTCCTCGGGACAGGGCGCGAAAAACTGTTTTTT.

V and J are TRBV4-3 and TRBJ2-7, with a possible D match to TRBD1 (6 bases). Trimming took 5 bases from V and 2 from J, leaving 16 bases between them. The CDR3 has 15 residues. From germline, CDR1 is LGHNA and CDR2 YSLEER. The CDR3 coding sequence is TGCGCCAGCAGCTTAGCCTCGGACAGCACCTACGAGCAGTACTTC. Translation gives CASSLASDSTYEQYF.

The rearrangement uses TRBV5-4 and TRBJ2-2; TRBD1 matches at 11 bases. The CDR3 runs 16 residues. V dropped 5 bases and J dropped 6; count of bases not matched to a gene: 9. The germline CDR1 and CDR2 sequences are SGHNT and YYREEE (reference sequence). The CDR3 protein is CASSRGQGAFPGELFF. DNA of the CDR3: TGTGCCAGCAGTCGCGGACAGGGGGCATTCCCCGGGGAGCTGTTTTTT. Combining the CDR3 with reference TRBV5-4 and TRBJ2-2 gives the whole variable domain ETGVTQSPTHLIKTRGQQVTLRCSSQSGHNTVSWYQQALGQGPQFIFQYYREEENGRGNFPPRFSGLQFPNYSSELNVNALELDDSALYLCASSRGQGAFPGELFFGEGSRLTVL.

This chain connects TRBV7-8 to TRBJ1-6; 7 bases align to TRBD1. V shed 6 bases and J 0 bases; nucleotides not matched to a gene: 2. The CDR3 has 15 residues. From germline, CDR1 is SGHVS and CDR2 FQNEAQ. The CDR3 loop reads CASRDRSSYNSPLHF. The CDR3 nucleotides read TGTGCCAGCAGGGACAGGAGCTCCTATAATTCACCCCTCCACTTT.

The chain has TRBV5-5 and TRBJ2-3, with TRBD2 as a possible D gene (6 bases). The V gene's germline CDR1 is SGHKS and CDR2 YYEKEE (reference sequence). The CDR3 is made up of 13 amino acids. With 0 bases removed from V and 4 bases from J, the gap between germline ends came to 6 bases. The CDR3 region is CASSLGLADTQYF. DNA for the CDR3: TGTGCCAGCAGCTTGGGACTAGCAGATACGCAGTATTTT.

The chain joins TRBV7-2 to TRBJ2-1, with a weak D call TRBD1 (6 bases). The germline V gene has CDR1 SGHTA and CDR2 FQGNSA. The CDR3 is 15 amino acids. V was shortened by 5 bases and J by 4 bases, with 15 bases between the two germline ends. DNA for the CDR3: TGTGCCAGCAGCCTGGACAGACGGAATTACAATGAGCAGTTCTTC. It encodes CASSLDRRNYNEQFF.

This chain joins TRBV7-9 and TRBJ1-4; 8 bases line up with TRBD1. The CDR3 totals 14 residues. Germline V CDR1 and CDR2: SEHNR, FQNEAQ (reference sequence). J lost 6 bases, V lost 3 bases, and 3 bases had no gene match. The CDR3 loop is CASSFPGQDEKLFF. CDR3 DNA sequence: TGTGCCAGCAGCTTCCCGGGACAGGATGAAAAACTGTTTTTT. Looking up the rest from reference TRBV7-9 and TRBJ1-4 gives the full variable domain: DTGVSQNPRHKITKRGQNVTFRCDPISEHNRLYWYRQTLGQGPEFLTYFQNEAQLEKSRLLSDRFSAERPKGSFSTLEIQRTEQGDSAMYLCASSFPGQDEKLFFGSGTQLSVL.

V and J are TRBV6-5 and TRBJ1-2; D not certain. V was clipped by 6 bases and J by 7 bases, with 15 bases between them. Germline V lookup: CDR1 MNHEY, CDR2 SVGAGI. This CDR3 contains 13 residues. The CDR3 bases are TGTGCCAGCAGCCAACGGGGAGGTTCTGGCTACACCTTC. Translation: CASSQRGGSGYTF.

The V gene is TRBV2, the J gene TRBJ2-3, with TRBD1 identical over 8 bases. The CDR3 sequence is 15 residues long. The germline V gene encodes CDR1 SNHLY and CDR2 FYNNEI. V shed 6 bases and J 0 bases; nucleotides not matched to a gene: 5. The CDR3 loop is CASRRQGLSTDTQYF. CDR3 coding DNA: TGTGCCAGCAGACGACAGGGGCTAAGCACAGATACGCAGTATTTT.

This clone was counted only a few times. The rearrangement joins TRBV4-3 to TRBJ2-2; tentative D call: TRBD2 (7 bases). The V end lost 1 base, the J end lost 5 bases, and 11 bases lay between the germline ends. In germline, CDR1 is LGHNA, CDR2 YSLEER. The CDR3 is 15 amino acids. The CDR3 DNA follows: TGCGCCAGCAGCCAAGCGGGGGGCTGGACCGGGGAGCTGTTTTTT. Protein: CASSQAGGWTGELFF.

CDR3 nucleotide sequence: TGTGCCAGTCCCTCGGGGGACAGATCCTACGAGCAGTACTTC. Protein: CASPSGDRSYEQYF. The genes are TRBV19 and TRBJ2-7; D possibly corresponds to TRBD1 (7 bases). V lost 8 bases and J lost 1, with 15 bases in between. The CDR3 has 14 residues. CDR1 and CDR2 from the germline V gene are LNHDA and SQIVND (reference sequence).

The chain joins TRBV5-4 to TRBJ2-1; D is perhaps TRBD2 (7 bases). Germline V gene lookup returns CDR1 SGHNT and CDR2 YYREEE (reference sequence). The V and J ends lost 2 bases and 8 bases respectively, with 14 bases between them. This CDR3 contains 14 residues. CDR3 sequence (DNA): TGTGCCAGCAGCTTAAGGGGGGGCCGGTATGAGCAGTTCTTC. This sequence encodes CASSLRGGRYEQFF.

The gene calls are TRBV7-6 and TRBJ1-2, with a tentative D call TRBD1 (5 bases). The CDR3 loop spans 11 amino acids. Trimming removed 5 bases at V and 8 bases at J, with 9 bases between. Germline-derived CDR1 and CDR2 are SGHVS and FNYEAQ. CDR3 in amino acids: CASSLGGGYTF. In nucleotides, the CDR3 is TGTGCCAGCAGCCTCGGGGGAGGCTACACCTTC.

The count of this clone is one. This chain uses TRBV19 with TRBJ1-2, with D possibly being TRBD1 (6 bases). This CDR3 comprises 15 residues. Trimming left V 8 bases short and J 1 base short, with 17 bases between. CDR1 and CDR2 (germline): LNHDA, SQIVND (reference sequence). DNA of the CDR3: TGTGCCAGTTCAGGGGACCGCATCTTTAACTATGGCTACACCTTC. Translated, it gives CASSGDRIFNYGYTF.

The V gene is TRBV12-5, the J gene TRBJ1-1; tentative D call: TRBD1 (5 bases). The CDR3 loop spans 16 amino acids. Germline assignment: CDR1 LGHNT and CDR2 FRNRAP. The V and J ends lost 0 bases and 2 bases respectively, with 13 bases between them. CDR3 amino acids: CASGLVTGGVNTEAFF. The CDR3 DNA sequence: TGTGCTAGTGGTTTGGTTACGGGGGGAGTAAACACTGAAGCTTTCTTT.

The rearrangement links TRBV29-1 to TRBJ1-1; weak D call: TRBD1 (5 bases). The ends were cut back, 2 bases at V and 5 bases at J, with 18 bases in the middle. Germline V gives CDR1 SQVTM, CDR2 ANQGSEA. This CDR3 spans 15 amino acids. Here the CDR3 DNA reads TGCAGCGTTGAACTTCCCGTATGGGCAGGGACTGAAGCTTTCTTT. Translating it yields CSVELPVWAGTEAFF. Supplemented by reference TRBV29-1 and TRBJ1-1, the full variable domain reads SAVISQKPSRDICQRGTSLTIQCQVDSQVTMMFWYRQQPGQSLTLIATANQGSEATYESGFVIDKFPISRPNLTFSTLTVSNMSPEDSSIYLCSVELPVWAGTEAFFGQGTRLTVV.

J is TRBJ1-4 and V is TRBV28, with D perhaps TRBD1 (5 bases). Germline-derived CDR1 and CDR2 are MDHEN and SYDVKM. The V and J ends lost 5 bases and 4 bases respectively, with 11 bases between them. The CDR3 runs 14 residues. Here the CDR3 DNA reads TGTGCCAGCAGTAACGACAGAGATAATGAAAAACTGTTTTTT. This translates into CASSNDRDNEKLFF.